Listed here is a single TCR beta chain. The protocol was immunoSEQ multiplex PCR, while the TCRdb copy is restricted to in-frame clones and leaves out a portion. The sample lists some 250,000 clones, around 84% seen once, with around 4% in the top ten. This record comes from a study of blood T cell repertoires in COVID-19. At the level of the study: Donors in the United States, Italy and Spain gave samples during acute or convalescent COVID-19. PBMCs, B-cell-depleted T cells, or T cells provided the cDNA or gDNA that made up the material.

Germline CDR1 MDHEN, CDR2 SYDVKM. V was clipped by 3 bases and J by 10 bases, with 10 bases between them. The CDR3 contains 12 residues. The chain employs TRBV28 and TRBJ2-1; maybe TRBD2 (6 bases). Input material: peripheral blood. The receptor comes from a man in his 60s with acute or convalescent COVID-19. In DNA, the CDR3 is TGTGCCAGCAGTTTTAGGCTAGCGGAGCAGTTCTTC. It encodes CASSFRLAEQFF.